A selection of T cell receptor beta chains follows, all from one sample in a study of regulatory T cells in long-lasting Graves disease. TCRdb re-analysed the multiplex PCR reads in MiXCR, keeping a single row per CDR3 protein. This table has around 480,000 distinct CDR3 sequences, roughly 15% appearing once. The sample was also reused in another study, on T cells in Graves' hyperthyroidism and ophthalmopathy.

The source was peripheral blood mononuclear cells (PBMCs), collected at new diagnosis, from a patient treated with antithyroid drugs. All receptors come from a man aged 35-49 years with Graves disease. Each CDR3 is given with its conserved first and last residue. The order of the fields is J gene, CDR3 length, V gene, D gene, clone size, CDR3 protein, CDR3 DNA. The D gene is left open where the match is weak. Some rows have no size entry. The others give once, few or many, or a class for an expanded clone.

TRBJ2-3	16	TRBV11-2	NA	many	CASSPRGAGSTDTQYF	TGTGCCAGCAGCCCCCGGGGGGCTGGAAGCACAGATACGCAGTATTTT
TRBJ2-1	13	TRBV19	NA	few	CASSIASGSEQFF	TGTGCCAGTAGTATAGCTAGTGGGAGTGAGCAGTTCTTC
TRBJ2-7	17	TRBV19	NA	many	CASSIDHGAELSYEQYF	TGTGCCAGTAGTATAGATCATGGGGCGGAACTATCCTACGAGCAGTACTTC
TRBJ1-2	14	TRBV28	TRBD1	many	CATKPGGGNYGYTF	TGTGCCACTAAGCCAGGGGGCGGGAACTATGGCTACACCTTC
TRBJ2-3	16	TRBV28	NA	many	CASSLDGGPRGDTQYF	TGTGCCAGCAGTTTAGATGGGGGACCGAGGGGAGATACGCAGTATTTT
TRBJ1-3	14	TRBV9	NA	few	CASSVGGFGNTIYF	TGTGCCAGCAGCGTAGGAGGGTTCGGAAACACCATATATTTT
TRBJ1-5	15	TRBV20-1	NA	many	CSARYPMVGYQPQHF	TGCAGTGCTAGATACCCCATGGTCGGGTATCAGCCCCAGCATTTT
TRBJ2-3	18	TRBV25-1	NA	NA	CASSESPPAPTGTDTQYF	TGTGCCAGCAGTGAATCACCTCCAGCGCCAACGGGGACAGATACGCAGTATTTT
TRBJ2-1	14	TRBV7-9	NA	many	CASSLVPPYNEQFF	TGTGCCAGCAGCTTAGTTCCTCCTTACAATGAGCAGTTCTTC
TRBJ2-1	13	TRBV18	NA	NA	CASSPHARDEQFF	TGTGCCAGCTCACCTCATGCTAGGGATGAGCAGTTCTTC
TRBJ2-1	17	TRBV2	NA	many	CASSEGLRTTAYNEQFF	TGTGCCAGCAGTGAGGGGTTAAGGACCACCGCCTACAATGAGCAGTTCTTC
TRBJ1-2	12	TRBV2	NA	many	CASRQGYYGYTF	TGTGCCAGCAGACAGGGATACTATGGCTACACCTTC
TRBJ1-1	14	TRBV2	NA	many	CASSERGWGNEAFF	TGTGCCAGCAGTGAACGAGGGTGGGGGAATGAAGCTTTCTTT
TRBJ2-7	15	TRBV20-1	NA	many	CSARDSRAPYHEQYF	TGCAGTGCTAGAGATAGCAGGGCCCCTTACCACGAGCAGTACTTC
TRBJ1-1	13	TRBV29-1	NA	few	CSVEDSWNTEAFF	TGCAGCGTTGAAGACTCCTGGAACACTGAAGCTTTCTTT
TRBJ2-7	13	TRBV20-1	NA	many	CSAGWGAVYEQYF	TGCAGTGCAGGGTGGGGGGCGGTCTACGAGCAGTACTTC
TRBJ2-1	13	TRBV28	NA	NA	CASRDRGRGEQFF	TGTGCCAGCAGAGACCGGGGCCGGGGGGAGCAGTTCTTC
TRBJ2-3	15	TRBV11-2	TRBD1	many	CASSLGTGGLDTQYF	TGTGCCAGCAGCTTGGGGACAGGGGGCCTTGATACGCAGTATTTT
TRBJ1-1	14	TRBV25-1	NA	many	CASQNLGSDTEAFF	TGTGCCAGCCAAAACTTGGGGAGCGACACTGAAGCTTTCTTT
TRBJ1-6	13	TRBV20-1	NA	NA	CSAQQGGNSPLHF	TGCAGTGCACAACAGGGTGGGAATTCACCCCTCCACTTT
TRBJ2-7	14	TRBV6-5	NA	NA	CASSSQQMTYEQYF	TGTGCCAGCAGTTCACAACAGATGACCTACGAGCAGTACTTC
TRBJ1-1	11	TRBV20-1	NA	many	CSAKDGDGAFF	TGCAGTGCTAAGGACGGCGATGGCGCTTTCTTT
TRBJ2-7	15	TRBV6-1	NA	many	CASSKRRIPSAEQYF	TGTGCCAGCAGTAAGCGACGGATCCCATCCGCCGAGCAGTACTTC
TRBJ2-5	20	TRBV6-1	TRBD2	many	CASRKQASGRANLRAETQYF	TGTGCCAGCAGGAAGCAAGCTAGCGGGAGGGCGAACCTACGGGCGGAGACCCAGTACTTC
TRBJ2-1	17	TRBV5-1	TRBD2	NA	CASSLEGLAGVNNEQFF	TGCGCCAGCAGCTTGGAGGGACTAGCGGGAGTGAACAATGAGCAGTTCTTC
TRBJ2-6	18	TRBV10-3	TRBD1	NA	CAISETGTGNSGANVLTF	TGTGCCATCAGTGAGACCGGGACAGGGAACTCTGGGGCCAACGTCCTGACTTTC
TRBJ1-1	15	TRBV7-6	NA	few	CASSPSDTMNTEAFF	TGTGCCAGCAGCCCATCGGACACCATGAACACTGAAGCTTTCTTT
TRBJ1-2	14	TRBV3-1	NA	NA	CASSPDTLNYGYTF	TGTGCCAGCAGCCCCGACACCCTTAACTATGGCTACACCTTC
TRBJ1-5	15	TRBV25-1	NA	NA	CASSGGRRWGEPQHF	TGTGCCAGCAGTGGGGGACGGCGATGGGGGGAGCCCCAGCATTTT
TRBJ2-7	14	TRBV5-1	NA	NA	CASSPKEGYYGQYF	TGCGCCAGCAGCCCAAAGGAGGGGTACTACGGGCAGTACTTC
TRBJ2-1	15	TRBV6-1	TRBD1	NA	CASRTGGASYNEQFF	TGTGCCAGCAGGACAGGGGGCGCTTCCTACAATGAGCAGTTCTTC
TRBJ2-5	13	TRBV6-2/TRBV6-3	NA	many	CASSYGRMETQYF	TGTGCCAGCAGTTACGGCAGGATGGAGACCCAGTACTTC
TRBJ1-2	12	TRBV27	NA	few	CASSSGTHGYTF	TGTGCCAGCAGTAGCGGGACGCATGGCTACACCTTC
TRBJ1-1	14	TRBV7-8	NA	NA	CASSLRRGNTEAFF	TGTGCCAGCAGCTTACGCAGAGGGAACACTGAAGCTTTCTTT
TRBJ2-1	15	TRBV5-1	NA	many	CASSLGDTSYNEQFF	TGCGCCAGCAGCTTGGGTGACACAAGCTACAATGAGCAGTTCTTC
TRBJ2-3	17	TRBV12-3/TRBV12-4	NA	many	CASSSDWGGGNTDTQYF	TGTGCCAGCAGCTCCGATTGGGGGGGCGGTAACACAGATACGCAGTATTTT
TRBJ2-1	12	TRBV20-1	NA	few	CSARLISHEQFF	TGCAGTGCTAGACTAATCTCCCATGAGCAGTTCTTC